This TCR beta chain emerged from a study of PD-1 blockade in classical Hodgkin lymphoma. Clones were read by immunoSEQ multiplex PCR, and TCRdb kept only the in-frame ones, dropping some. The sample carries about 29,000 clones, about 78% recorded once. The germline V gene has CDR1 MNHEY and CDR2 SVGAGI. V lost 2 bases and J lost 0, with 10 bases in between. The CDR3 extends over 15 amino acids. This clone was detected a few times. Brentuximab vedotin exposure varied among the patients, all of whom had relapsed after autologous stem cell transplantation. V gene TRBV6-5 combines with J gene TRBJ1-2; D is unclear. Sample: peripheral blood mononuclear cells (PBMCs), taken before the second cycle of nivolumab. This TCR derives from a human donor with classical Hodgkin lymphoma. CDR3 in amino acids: CASSYGGAANYGYTF. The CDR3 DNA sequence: TGTGCCAGCAGTTACGGTGGTGCGGCTAACTATGGCTACACCTTC.